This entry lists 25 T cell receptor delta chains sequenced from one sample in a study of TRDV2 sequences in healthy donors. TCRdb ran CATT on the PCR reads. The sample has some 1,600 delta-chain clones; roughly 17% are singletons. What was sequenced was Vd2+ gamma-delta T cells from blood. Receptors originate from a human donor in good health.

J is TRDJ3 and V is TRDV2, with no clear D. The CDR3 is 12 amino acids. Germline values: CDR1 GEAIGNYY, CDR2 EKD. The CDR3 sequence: CASSWDTRQMFF. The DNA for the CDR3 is TGTGCGAGCTCCTGGGACACCCGACAGATGTTTTTC.

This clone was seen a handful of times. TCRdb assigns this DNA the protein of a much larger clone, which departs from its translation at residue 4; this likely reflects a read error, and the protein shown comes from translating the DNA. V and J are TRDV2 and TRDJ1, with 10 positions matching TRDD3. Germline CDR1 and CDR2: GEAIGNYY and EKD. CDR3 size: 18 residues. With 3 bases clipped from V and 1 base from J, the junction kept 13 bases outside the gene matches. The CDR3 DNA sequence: TGTGCCTGTGACCGGCTCTCCTTGGGGGATACTACCACCGATAAACTCATCTTT. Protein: CACDRLSLGDTTTDKLIF.

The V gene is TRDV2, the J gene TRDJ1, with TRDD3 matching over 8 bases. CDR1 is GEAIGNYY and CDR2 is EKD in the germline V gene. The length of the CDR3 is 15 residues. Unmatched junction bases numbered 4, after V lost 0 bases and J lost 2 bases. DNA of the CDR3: TGTGCCTGTGACACCGTGGTGGGGGATACCGATAAACTCATCTTT. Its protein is CACDTVVGDTDKLIF.

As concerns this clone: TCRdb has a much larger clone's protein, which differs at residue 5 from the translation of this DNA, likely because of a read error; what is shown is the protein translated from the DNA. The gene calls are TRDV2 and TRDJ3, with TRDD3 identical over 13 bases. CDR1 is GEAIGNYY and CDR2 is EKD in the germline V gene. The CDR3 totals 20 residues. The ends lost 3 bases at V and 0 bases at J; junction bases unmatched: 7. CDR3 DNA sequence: TGTGCCTGTGACCCCTTACTGGGGGATACGGTCTCCTGGGACACCCGACAGATGTTTTTC. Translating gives CACDPLLGDTVSWDTRQMFF.

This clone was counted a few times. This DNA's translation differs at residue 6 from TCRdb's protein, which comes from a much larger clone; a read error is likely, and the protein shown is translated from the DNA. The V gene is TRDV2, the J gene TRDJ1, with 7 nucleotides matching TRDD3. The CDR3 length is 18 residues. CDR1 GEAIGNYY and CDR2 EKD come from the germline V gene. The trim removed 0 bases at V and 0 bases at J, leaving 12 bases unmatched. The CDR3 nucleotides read TGTGCCTGTGACACCATTGGGCTGGGGGGACATTACACCGATAAACTCATCTTT. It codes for CACDTIGLGGHYTDKLIF.

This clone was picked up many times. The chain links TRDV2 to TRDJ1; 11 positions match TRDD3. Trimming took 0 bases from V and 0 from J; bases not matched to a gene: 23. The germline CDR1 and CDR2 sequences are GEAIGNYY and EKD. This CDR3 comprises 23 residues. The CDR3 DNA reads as TGTGCCTGTGACACCGTGCCGTACCCACAAACTCCACTGGGGGATAGGGACACCGATAAACTCATCTTT. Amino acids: CACDTVPYPQTPLGDRDTDKLIF.

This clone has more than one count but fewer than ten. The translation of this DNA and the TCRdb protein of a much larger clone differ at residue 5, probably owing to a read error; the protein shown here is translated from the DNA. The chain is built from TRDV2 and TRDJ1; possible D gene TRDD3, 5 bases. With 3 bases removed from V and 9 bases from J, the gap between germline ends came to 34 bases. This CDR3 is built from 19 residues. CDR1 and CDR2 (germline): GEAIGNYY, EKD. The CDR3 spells CACDPVQGGPVTGSSQLIF. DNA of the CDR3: TGTGCCTGTGACCCCGTCCAAGGGGGTCCGGTGACCGGATCTTCTCAACTCATCTTT.

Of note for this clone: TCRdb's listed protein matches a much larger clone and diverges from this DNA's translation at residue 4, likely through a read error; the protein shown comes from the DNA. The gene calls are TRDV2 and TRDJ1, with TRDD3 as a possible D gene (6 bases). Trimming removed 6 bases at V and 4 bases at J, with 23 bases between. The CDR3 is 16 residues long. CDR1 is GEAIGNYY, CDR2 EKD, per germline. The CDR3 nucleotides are TGTGCCTGTTATGTACTGGGAGGATCCTTGAGCGATAAACTCATCTTT. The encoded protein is CACYVLGGSLSDKLIF.

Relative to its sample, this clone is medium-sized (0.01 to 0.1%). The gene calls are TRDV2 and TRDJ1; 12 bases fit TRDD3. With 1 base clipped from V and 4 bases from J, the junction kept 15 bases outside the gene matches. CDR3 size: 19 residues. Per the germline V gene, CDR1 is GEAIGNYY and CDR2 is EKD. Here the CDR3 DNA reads TGTGCCTGTGACACTCTGCGTCAGACTGGGGGATACCGGGACGATAAACTCATCTTT. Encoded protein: CACDTLRQTGGYRDDKLIF.

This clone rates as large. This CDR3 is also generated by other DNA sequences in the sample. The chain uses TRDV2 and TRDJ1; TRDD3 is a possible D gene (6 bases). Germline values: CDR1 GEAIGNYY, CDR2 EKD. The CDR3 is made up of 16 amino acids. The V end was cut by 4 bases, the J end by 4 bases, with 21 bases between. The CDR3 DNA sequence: TGTGCCTGTGATGTACTGGGAGGATCCTTGAGCGATAAACTCATCTTT. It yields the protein CACDVLGGSLSDKLIF.

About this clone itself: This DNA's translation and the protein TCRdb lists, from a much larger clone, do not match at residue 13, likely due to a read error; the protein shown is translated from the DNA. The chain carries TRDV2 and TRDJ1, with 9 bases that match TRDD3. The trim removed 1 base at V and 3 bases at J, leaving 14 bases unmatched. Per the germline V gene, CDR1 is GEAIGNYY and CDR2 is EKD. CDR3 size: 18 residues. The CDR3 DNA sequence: TGTGCCTGTGACACTCTGCGTCAGACTGGGGGACCCTCCGATAAACTCATCTTT. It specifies CACDTLRQTGGPSDKLIF.

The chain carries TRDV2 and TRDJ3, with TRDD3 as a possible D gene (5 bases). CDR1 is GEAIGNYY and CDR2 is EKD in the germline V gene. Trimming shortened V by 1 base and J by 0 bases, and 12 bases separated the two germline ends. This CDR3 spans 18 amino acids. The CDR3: CACDTAGGSSWDTRQMFF. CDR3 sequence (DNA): TGTGCCTGTGACACGGCAGGGGGCAGCTCCTGGGACACCCGACAGATGTTTTTC.

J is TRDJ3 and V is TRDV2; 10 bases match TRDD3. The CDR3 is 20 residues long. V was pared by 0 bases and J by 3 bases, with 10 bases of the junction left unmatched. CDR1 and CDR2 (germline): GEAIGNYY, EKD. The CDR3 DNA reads TGTGCCTGTGACACCGTCGGGCCTCTGGGGGATAACTGGGACACCCGACAGATGTTTTTC. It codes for CACDTVGPLGDNWDTRQMFF.

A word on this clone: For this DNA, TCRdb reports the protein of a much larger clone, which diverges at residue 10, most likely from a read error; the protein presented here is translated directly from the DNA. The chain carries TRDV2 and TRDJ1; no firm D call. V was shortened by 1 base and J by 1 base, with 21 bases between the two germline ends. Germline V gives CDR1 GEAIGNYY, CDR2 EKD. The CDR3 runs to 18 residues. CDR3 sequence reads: CACDTLRQTVGPTDKLIF. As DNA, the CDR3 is TGTGCCTGTGACACTCTGCGTCAGACTGTAGGACCCACCGATAAACTCATCTTT.

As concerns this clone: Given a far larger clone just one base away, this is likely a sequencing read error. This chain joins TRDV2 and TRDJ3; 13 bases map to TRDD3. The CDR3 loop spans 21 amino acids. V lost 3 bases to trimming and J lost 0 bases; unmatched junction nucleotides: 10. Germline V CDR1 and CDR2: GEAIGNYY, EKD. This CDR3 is CACDALLGDTPSSWDTRQMFF. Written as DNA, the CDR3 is TGTGCCTGTGACGCCTTACTGGGGGATACGCCAAGCTCCTGGGACACCCGACAGATGTTTTTC.

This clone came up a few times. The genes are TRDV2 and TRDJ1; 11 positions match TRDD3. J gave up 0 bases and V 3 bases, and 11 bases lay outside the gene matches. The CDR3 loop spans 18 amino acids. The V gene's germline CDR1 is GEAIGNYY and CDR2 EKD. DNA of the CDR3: TGTGCCTGTGACCCGGTTGTACTGGGGGATAGGGACACCGATAAACTCATCTTT. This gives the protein CACDPVVLGDRDTDKLIF.

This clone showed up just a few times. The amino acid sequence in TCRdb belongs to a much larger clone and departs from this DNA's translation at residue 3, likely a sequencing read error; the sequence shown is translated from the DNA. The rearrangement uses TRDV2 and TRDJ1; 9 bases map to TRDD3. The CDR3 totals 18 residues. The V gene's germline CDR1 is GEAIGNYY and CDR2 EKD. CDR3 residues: CAGDTLRQTGGPTDKLIF. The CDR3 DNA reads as TGTGCCGGTGACACTCTGCGTCAGACTGGGGGACCCACCGATAAACTCATCTTT.

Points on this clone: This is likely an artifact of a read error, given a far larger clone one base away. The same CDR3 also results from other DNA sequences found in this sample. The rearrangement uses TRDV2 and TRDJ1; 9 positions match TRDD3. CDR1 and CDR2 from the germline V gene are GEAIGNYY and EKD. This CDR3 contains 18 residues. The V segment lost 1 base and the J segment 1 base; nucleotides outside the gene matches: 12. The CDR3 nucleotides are TGTGCCTGTGACACTCTTCGTCAGACTGGGGGACCCACCGATAAACTCATCTTT. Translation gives CACDTLRQTGGPTDKLIF.

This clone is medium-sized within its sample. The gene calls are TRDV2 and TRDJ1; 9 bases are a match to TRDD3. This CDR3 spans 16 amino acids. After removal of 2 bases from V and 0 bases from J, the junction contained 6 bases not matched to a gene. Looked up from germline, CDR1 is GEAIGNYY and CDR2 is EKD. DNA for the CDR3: TGTGCCTGTGACAGACTGGGGGACCCGTACACCGATAAACTCATCTTT. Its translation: CACDRLGDPYTDKLIF.

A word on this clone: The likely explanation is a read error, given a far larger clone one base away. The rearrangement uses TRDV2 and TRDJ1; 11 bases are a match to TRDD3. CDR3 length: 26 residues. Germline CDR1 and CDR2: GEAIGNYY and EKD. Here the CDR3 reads CARDTVPYPQTPLGDKNREDTDKLIF. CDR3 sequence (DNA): TGTGCCCGTGACACCGTGCCGTACCCACAAACTCCACTGGGGGATAAAAATAGGGAGGACACCGATAAACTCATCTTT.

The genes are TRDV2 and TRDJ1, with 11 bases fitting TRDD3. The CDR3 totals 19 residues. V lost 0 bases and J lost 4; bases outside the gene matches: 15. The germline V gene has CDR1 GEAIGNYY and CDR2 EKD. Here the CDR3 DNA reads TGTGCCTGTGACACCGTGGGGATTTCTGGGGGATACCGGGACGATAAACTCATCTTT. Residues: CACDTVGISGGYRDDKLIF.

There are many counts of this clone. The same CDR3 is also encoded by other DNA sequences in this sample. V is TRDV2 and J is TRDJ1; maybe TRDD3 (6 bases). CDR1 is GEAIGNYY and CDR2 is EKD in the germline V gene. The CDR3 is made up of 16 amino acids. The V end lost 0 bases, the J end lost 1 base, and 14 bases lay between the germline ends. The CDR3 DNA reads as TGTGCCTGTGACACCGTCCAAGGGGGACCCACCGATAAACTCATCTTT. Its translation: CACDTVQGGPTDKLIF.

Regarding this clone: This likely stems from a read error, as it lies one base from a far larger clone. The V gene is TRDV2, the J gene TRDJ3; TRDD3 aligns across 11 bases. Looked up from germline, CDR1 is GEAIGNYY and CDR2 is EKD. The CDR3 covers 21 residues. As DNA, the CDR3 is TGTGCCTGTGACACCGTGGTGGGGGATACGCGTTCTCTGTGGGACGCCCGACAGATGTTTTTC. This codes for CACDTVVGDTRSLWDARQMFF.

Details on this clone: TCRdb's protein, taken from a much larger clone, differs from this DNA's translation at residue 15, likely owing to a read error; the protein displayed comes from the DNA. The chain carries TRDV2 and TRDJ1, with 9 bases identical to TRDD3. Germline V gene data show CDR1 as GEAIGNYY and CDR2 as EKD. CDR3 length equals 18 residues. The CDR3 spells CACDTLRQTGGPTDNLIF. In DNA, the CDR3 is TGTGCCTGTGACACTCTGCGTCAGACTGGGGGACCCACCGATAACCTCATCTTT.

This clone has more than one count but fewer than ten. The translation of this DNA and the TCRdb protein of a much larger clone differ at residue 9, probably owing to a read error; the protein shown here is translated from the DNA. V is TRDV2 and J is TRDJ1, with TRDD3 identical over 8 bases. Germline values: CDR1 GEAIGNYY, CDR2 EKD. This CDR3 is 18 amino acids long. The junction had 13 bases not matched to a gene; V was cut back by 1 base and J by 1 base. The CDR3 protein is CACDTLRQAGGPTDKLIF. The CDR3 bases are TGTGCCTGTGACACTCTGCGTCAGGCTGGGGGACCCACCGATAAACTCATCTTT.